The rows below give T cell receptor beta chains drawn from one sample of a study of cytomegalovirus exposure and HLA in healthy donors. Some clones are missing from TCRdb's copy, which holds only in-frame ones; the method was immunoSEQ multiplex PCR. The ten most abundant clones cover 9.5% to 15% of a sample with some 56,000 clones. Material for sequencing was PBMCs. These receptors were collected from a woman between 25 and 40 years old in good health and CMV-seropositive. CDR3s leave out the opening cysteine and the closing phenylalanine or tryptophan. Fields, in order: V gene, D gene, J gene, CDR3 protein. D genes are given only for firm matches.

TRBV5-1	-	TRBJ2-1	ASRPSSDNEQF
TRBV9	-	TRBJ2-7	ASSVGVGVRVEQY
TRBV7-9	-	TRBJ1-4	ASSLQGEKLF
TRBV4-1	TRBD1	TRBJ1-2	ASSQVGEGAAGYT
TRBV30	TRBD2	TRBJ2-3	AWSVLADTDTQY
TRBV14	-	TRBJ1-1	ASSRGLNTEAF
TRBV29-1	TRBD2	TRBJ2-1	SVEGSGIYF
TRBV18	-	TRBJ1-1	ASFAGRAWDTEAF
TRBV6-1	TRBD1	TRBJ1-5	ASSGRGRQGADQPQH
TRBV30	-	TRBJ2-1	AWSASLSYNEQF
TRBV29-1	-	TRBJ1-2	SVQIQGFDGYT
TRBV5-4	TRBD1	TRBJ2-2	ASSPEDREDTGELF
TRBV7-9	TRBD1	TRBJ1-2	ASSQVGQGIGYT
TRBV10-3	TRBD2	TRBJ2-5	AISEFSGSHETQY
TRBV4-1	TRBD2	TRBJ2-5	ASSQGLAGGAQY
TRBV19	-	TRBJ2-3	AAGDTQY
TRBV5-1	TRBD2	TRBJ2-1	ASSLEGGRANEQF
TRBV2	TRBD2	TRBJ2-2	ASGGGLVYTGELF
TRBV5-1	-	TRBJ1-1	ASSLIGQSATEAF
TRBV5-1	TRBD2	TRBJ2-7	ASTPSGSSYEQY
TRBV30	-	TRBJ1-2	AGSVQERPYYGYT
TRBV18	-	TRBJ2-1	ASSPPLGRSRGNEQF
TRBV6-1	TRBD1	TRBJ2-2	ASSGQGPNTGELF
TRBV4-1	TRBD1	TRBJ2-7	ASSHKARDRFDEQY
TRBV6-5	TRBD1	TRBJ1-4	ASSSPQGAAHEKLF
TRBV2	-	TRBJ1-2	ASSLDSGYT
TRBV5-1	-	TRBJ2-2	ASSLPGGNTGELF
TRBV18	-	TRBJ1-1	ASSRRTGENTEAF
TRBV6-5	TRBD1	TRBJ1-2	VATDRGDGYT
TRBV5-1	TRBD1	TRBJ1-1	ASRSDRDTEAF
TRBV9	TRBD1	TRBJ1-2	ASSVGDRDNYGYT
TRBV27	-	TRBJ2-6	ASSLRSGANVLT
TRBV5-1	TRBD2	TRBJ2-1	ASSLATSGNEQF
TRBV6-1	-	TRBJ2-1	ASGQIADNEQF
TRBV6-6	TRBD1	TRBJ2-7	ASSGKDRGFYEQY
TRBV6-1	TRBD2	TRBJ2-5	ASRTGGGQETQY
TRBV7-9	TRBD2	TRBJ2-7	ASSFSVGTSGAYEQY
TRBV7-3	TRBD2	TRBJ2-1	ASSLQTGGVNEQF
TRBV5-1	-	TRBJ1-1	ASSPQGLNTEAF
TRBV5-1	-	TRBJ2-3	ASQEGGATDTQY
TRBV4-2	TRBD1	TRBJ1-1	ASSQDQIIGGWTEAF
TRBV28	-	TRBJ1-2	ASSLRGSGYGYT
TRBV5-6	TRBD1	TRBJ1-4	ASSYTGVVEKLF
TRBV5-6	TRBD2	TRBJ2-2	ASSTWTSANTGELF
TRBV25-1	-	TRBJ1-2	ASGEGVGELYGYT
TRBV20-1	-	TRBJ2-7	SARAGEQY
TRBV2	-	TRBJ1-1	ASRADGNTEAF
TRBV30	-	TRBJ2-7	AWNRDDPYEQY
TRBV7-6	TRBD1	TRBJ2-5	ASSTRGQETQY
TRBV6-5	TRBD1	TRBJ1-2	AIRQGDHGYT
TRBV5-1	TRBD1	TRBJ1-2	ASSTRQGDIYGYT
TRBV6-5	-	TRBJ2-7	ASRGPGVAYEQY